These 15 T cell receptor beta chains were all obtained from the same sample, sequenced in a study of shared clonotypes between healthy human individuals. TCRdb's table, derived via immunoSEQ multiplex PCR, lists solely in-frame clones and lacks some. This sample carries hundreds of thousands of clones, just over 75% of them seen once, and the ten largest clones take about 12%. The sequenced sample consisted of PBMCs. These receptors were taken from a woman aged 40 to 55 in good health. Some clones in this sample may be carry-over from other donors' samples.

The chain joins TRBV5-4 to TRBJ2-3, with 7 positions matching TRBD2. This CDR3 contains 16 residues. Germline loops: CDR1 SGHNT, CDR2 YYREEE (reference sequence). V trimming: 4 bases; J trimming: 0 bases; junction bases outside the gene matches: 8. CDR3 coding DNA: TGTGCCAGCAGCCCTGGGGCGGGAGCCAGCACAGATACGCAGTATTTT. Its translation: CASSPGAGASTDTQYF.

The chain couples TRBV4-2 to TRBJ2-2; D may match TRBD1 or TRBD2 (5 bases each). The CDR3 spans 17 residues. V was pared by 3 bases and J by 7 bases, with 21 bases between. Germline CDR1 and CDR2: LGHNA and YNFKEQ. CDR3 protein: CASSQPTGTRRGGELFF. CDR3 nucleotide sequence: TGTGCCAGCAGCCAGCCAACCGGGACCCGTAGGGGCGGGGAGCTGTTTTTT.

This sequence joins TRBV19 and TRBJ2-4; D unresolved. Per the germline V gene, CDR1 is LNHDA and CDR2 is SQIVND (reference sequence). CDR3 size: 12 residues. Trimming took off 10 bases at V and 8 bases at J, with 15 bases between the two ends. CDR3 coding DNA: TGTGCCACAAAGGGCGACAACGACATTCAGTACTTC. It yields the protein CATKGDNDIQYF.

The rearrangement links TRBV6-5 to TRBJ2-7, with D possibly being TRBD2 (5 bases). The germline V and J ends were trimmed by 0 bases and 6 bases, with 12 bases remaining between them. The CDR3 spans 14 residues. From germline, CDR1 is MNHEY and CDR2 SVGAGI. CDR3 protein: CASSYSFLAGEQYF. The DNA for the CDR3 is TGTGCCAGCAGTTACTCGTTCCTAGCAGGCGAGCAGTACTTC.

The chain is built from TRBV11-2 and TRBJ1-5; D unclear. The CDR3 has 12 amino acids. CDR1 SGHAT and CDR2 FQNNGV come from the germline V gene. The germline V and J ends were trimmed by 4 bases and 9 bases, with 10 bases remaining between them. CDR3 amino acids: CASSSPSMPQHF. CDR3 nucleotides: TGTGCCAGCAGCTCGCCGTCAATGCCCCAGCATTTT.

The CDR3 here is CASLGVNAGELFF. For the CDR3, the DNA is TGTGCCTCCCTGGGAGTAAATGCCGGGGAGCTGTTTTTT. This rearrangement joins TRBV30 to TRBJ2-2, with D maybe TRBD2 (5 bases). Germline CDR1 is GTSNPN and CDR2 is SVGIG (reference sequence). V lost 7 bases to trimming and J lost 6 bases, with 15 bases between them. The CDR3 runs 13 residues. The whole variable domain, filled in from reference TRBV30 and TRBJ2-2, reads SQTIHQWPATLVQPVGSPLSLECTVEGTSNPNLYWYRQAAGRGLQLLFYSVGIGQISSEVPQNLSASRPQDRQFILSSKKLLLSDSGFYLCASLGVNAGELFFGEGSRLTVL.

The chain couples TRBV6-1 to TRBJ1-3; a possible D gene is TRBD1 (5 bases). This CDR3 is 16 amino acids long. Trimming removed 2 bases from V and 0 bases from J, with 11 bases in between. Germline V gives CDR1 MNHNS, CDR2 SASEGT. The CDR3 reads CASSENWGNSGNTIYF. In nucleotides, the CDR3 is TGTGCCAGCAGTGAAAATTGGGGGAACTCTGGAAACACCATATATTTT.

The chain combines TRBV6-1 with TRBJ2-3, with D perhaps TRBD2 (6 bases). Germline V lookup: CDR1 MNHNS, CDR2 SASEGT. The CDR3 loop spans 14 amino acids. The V end lost 1 base, the J end lost 5 bases, and 10 bases lay between the germline ends. CDR3 coding DNA: TGTGCCAGCAGTGAAGGTAGGAGGGGAGATACGCAGTATTTT. Amino acids: CASSEGRRGDTQYF.

The chain carries TRBV11-2 and TRBJ2-1, with D possibly TRBD2 on 6 matching bases. Germline values: CDR1 SGHAT, CDR2 FQNNGV. Trimming removed 3 bases at V and 10 bases at J, with 13 bases between. The CDR3 runs to 13 residues. CDR3 coding DNA: TGTGCCAGCAGCTTGTCCCTAGCGCTCGAGCAGTTCTTC. It yields the protein CASSLSLALEQFF.

The V call is TRBV9, the J call TRBJ2-3; a weak D match, TRBD2 (5 bases). This CDR3 is 15 amino acids long. Germline loops: CDR1 SGDLS, CDR2 YYNGEE. The V end was cut by 4 bases, the J end by 0 bases, with 12 bases between. CDR3 DNA sequence: TGTGCCAGCAGCTCGGAGGCGGCTAGCACAGATACGCAGTATTTT. It specifies CASSSEAASTDTQYF.

The V call is TRBV21-1, the J call TRBJ2-5. TRBV21-1 is designated a pseudogene. The CDR3 contains 18 residues. The CDR3 spells CASSKGSEQTPRAETQYF. For the CDR3, the DNA is TGTGCCAGCAGCAAAGGGTCGGAACAAACCCCTAGGGCAGAGACCCAGTACTTC.

In the case of this clone: This may be a read error: a much more frequent sequence differs by one nucleotide. The chain employs TRBV30 and TRBJ2-3, with D perhaps matching TRBD2 (5 bases). Germline V gene data show CDR1 as GTSNPN and CDR2 as SVGIG (reference sequence). The CDR3 sequence is 14 residues long. CDR3 in amino acids: CVWRPSGYTDTQYF. The CDR3 region has the DNA TGTGTCTGGAGACCCAGCGGTTACACAGATACGCAGTATTTT. The variable domain in full, with the rest retrieved from reference TRBV30 and TRBJ2-3, is SQTIHQWPATLVQPVGSPLSLECTVEGTSNPNLYWYRQAAGRGLQLLFYSVGIGQISSEVPQNLSASRPQDRQFILSSKKLLLSDSGFYLCVWRPSGYTDTQYFGPGTRLTVL.

The chain links TRBV7-3 to TRBJ2-3; 11 nucleotides agree with TRBD2. Trimming removed 5 bases from V and 7 bases from J; junction bases left unmatched: 5. The CDR3 loop spans 14 amino acids. Per germline, CDR1 SGHTA and CDR2 FQGTGA. CDR3 DNA: TGTGCCAGCAGCAGAGGACTAGCGGGCAATACGCAGTATTTT. Its protein is CASSRGLAGNTQYF.

J is TRBJ2-5 and V is TRBV5-1; D tentatively reads TRBD1 or TRBD2 (5 bases each). Germline V gene data show CDR1 as SGHRS and CDR2 as YFSETQ. The CDR3 is 16 residues long. Trimming took off 0 bases at V and 1 base at J, with 13 bases between the two ends. The CDR3 loop is CASSLAWGAGQETQYF. In DNA, the CDR3 is TGCGCCAGCAGCTTGGCTTGGGGCGCGGGCCAAGAGACCCAGTACTTC.

The rearrangement uses TRBV10-2 and TRBJ1-1; no definite D call. Per the germline V gene, CDR1 is WSHSY and CDR2 is SAAADI. V was clipped by 0 bases and J by 1 base, with 9 bases between them. There are 15 residues in the CDR3. DNA of the CDR3: TGCGCCAGCAGTGAGTCGCTTTGGAGGAACACTGAAGCTTTCTTT. Amino acid sequence: CASSESLWRNTEAFF.